This T cell receptor beta chain came from a study of blood T cells in healthy people across ages. Whole-study findings and limits: With donor CMV status unknown, expanded clonotype changes were possibly confounded.

About this clonotype: The antigen remains unidentified. One end of the junction varies from germline; a read error may be responsible.

Donors each provided around 9 milliliters of peripheral blood. For the second PCR, which ran for 7 to 11 cycles, a sample-barcoded 5' primer and a J-beta primer mix were used. TCRdb recomputed calls from the 5' RACE reads with MiXCR, one row per CDR3 protein. The sample has about 1 million distinct CDR3 sequences; 35% to 50% are singletons. The sequence was collected from a woman aged 55 to 70 in good health. The material sequenced was blood.

The CDR3 region is CASSRLENTGELFF. For the CDR3, the DNA is TGCGCTAGCAGCCGCCTAGAGAACACCGGGGAGCTGTTTTTT. The chain has TRBV4-1 and TRBJ2-2, with D unclear. The germline V gene encodes CDR1 MGHRA and CDR2 YSYEKL. The CDR3 runs to 14 residues.